This is a list of T cell receptor beta chains from one sample in a study of cytomegalovirus exposure and HLA in healthy donors. The data were produced by immunoSEQ multiplex PCR, yet TCRdb's version contains in-frame clones alone and is incomplete. The sample holds over 75,000 clones; 65% to 75% are singletons and the top ten take 2.1%. Specimen: PBMCs. The receptors shown here come from a man aged 25 to 45 in good health and CMV-seronegative. CDR3s include the opening cysteine and the closing phenylalanine or tryptophan. The order of the fields is J gene, V gene, CDR3 protein.

j_gene: TRBJ2-7
v_gene: TRBV7-9
CDR3aa: CASSLLAGGYEQYF

j_gene: TRBJ2-3
v_gene: TRBV11-3
CDR3aa: CASSLGDRDTDTQYF

j_gene: TRBJ1-2
v_gene: TRBV7-2
CDR3aa: CASSLADRTNYGYTF

j_gene: TRBJ2-1
v_gene: TRBV5-1
CDR3aa: CASSLVPGANEQFF

j_gene: TRBJ1-4
v_gene: TRBV2
CDR3aa: CASSDRGANEKLFF

j_gene: TRBJ1-1
v_gene: TRBV29-1
CDR3aa: CSVDNRFDRDTEAFF

j_gene: TRBJ2-7
v_gene: TRBV28
CDR3aa: CASSFRDEQYF

j_gene: TRBJ2-1
v_gene: TRBV29-1
CDR3aa: CSVEASETGADEQFF

j_gene: TRBJ1-1
v_gene: TRBV5-4
CDR3aa: CASSLSLETEAFF

j_gene: TRBJ1-1
v_gene: TRBV4-1
CDR3aa: CASSQYSPGTEAFF

j_gene: TRBJ2-3
v_gene: TRBV29-1
CDR3aa: CSVEPRREGTDTQYF

j_gene: TRBJ2-1
v_gene: TRBV7-2
CDR3aa: CASSLQAVAYNEQFF

j_gene: TRBJ1-1
v_gene: TRBV9
CDR3aa: CASSRDSEAFF

j_gene: TRBJ2-5
v_gene: TRBV27
CDR3aa: CASSRGTSGEPYQETQYF

j_gene: TRBJ2-7
v_gene: TRBV30
CDR3aa: CAGTRGFPYEQYF

j_gene: TRBJ2-6
v_gene: TRBV30
CDR3aa: CAVQRDRARSGANVLTF

j_gene: TRBJ1-6
v_gene: TRBV6-1
CDR3aa: CASRPRQISNSPLHF

j_gene: TRBJ2-2
v_gene: TRBV27
CDR3aa: CASNRHGGGGTGELFF